This entry lists 17 T cell receptor beta chains sequenced from one sample in a study of PD-1 blockade in classical Hodgkin lymphoma. Measured with immunoSEQ multiplex PCR; TCRdb has only the in-frame clones, and not every one. The sample gives more than 140,000 clones, around 73% of which show up once; 7.5% to 9.5% is in the top ten. Relapses following autologous stem cell transplantation were seen in all patients, with brentuximab vedotin exposure varying. The sample was peripheral blood mononuclear cells (PBMCs), taken before the second cycle of nivolumab. Source of these receptors: a human donor with classical Hodgkin lymphoma.

DNA of the CDR3: TGTGCCAGCAGCGATCAGGCGGAACGGGCTGAAGCTTTCTTT. Amino acids: CASSDQAERAEAFF. V usage is TRBV9 and J usage is TRBJ1-1; D remains unclear. V lost 3 bases and J lost 6, with 15 bases in between. Germline V gene lookup returns CDR1 SGDLS and CDR2 YYNGEE. The CDR3 extends over 14 amino acids.

Only one count was recorded for this clone. The chain uses TRBV5-4 and TRBJ2-5; D is ambiguous. The CDR3 sequence is 13 residues long. Germline V gene sequence: CDR1 SGHNT, CDR2 YYREEE (reference sequence). V was cut by 2 bases and J by 5 bases, with 10 bases left in between. In DNA form, the CDR3 reads TGTGCCAGCAGCTTCGATTGGGCGGAGACCCAGTACTTC. Translating it yields CASSFDWAETQYF.

As regards this clone: Only one base separates this from a far larger clonotype, so it likely reflects a read error. Other DNA sequences in this sample translate to the same CDR3. This chain uses TRBV11-2 with TRBJ2-1; no definite D call. The germline gives CDR1 SGHAT, CDR2 FQNNGV. V shed 5 bases and J shed 6 bases, with 20 bases lying between them. The CDR3 totals 16 residues. The CDR3 here is CASSQDPGQTANEQFF. The DNA of the CDR3 is TGTGCCAGCAGCCAAGATCCGGGCCAGACCGCCAATGAGCAGTTCTTC.

This chain connects TRBV11-3 to TRBJ2-7, with 8 bases that match TRBD1. CDR1 is SGHNT, CDR2 YENEEA, per germline. J gave up 6 bases and V 3 bases, and 4 bases lay outside the gene matches. The CDR3 is 13 amino acids. In DNA, the CDR3 is TGTGCCAGCAGCTTGGGACAGGATGGCGAGCAGTACTTC. Translating it yields CASSLGQDGEQYF. Based on the CDR3 plus reference TRBV11-3 and TRBJ2-7, the full variable domain is EAGVVQSPRYKIIEKKQPVAFWCNPISGHNTLYWYLQNLGQGPELLIRYENEEAVDDSQLPKDRFSAERLKGVDSTLKIQPAELGDSAVYLCASSLGQDGEQYFGPGTRLTVT.

The rearrangement links TRBV7-3 to TRBJ2-2; TRBD2 agrees at 8 bases. This CDR3 is built from 17 residues. J was trimmed by 5 bases and V by 2 bases; bases with no gene match: 10. In germline, CDR1 is SGHTA, CDR2 FQGTGA. CDR3 protein: CASSLRPPGGWTGELFF. CDR3 in DNA: TGTGCCAGCAGCTTACGGCCTCCGGGAGGGTGGACCGGGGAGCTGTTTTTT. Full variable domain (missing parts from reference TRBV7-3 and TRBJ2-2): GAGVSQTPSNKVTEKGKYVELRCDPISGHTALYWYRQSLGQGPEFLIYFQGTGAADDSGLPNDRFFAVRPEGSVSTLKIQRTERGDSAVYLCASSLRPPGGWTGELFFGEGSRLTVL.

The chain joins TRBV4-2 to TRBJ1-1; D remains ambiguous. CDR3 length equals 18 residues. Trimming left V 0 bases short and J 4 bases short, with 21 bases between. Germline CDR1 LGHNA, CDR2 YNFKEQ. CDR3 DNA: TGTGCCAGCAGCCAAGATCAGTCGTGGTGGTCGGGAAGCACTGAAGCTTTCTTT. Its translation: CASSQDQSWWSGSTEAFF.

The V call is TRBV5-1, the J call TRBJ2-2; 8 bases line up with TRBD1. Trimming took 2 bases from V and 6 from J; bases not matched to a gene: 12. Germline lookup yields CDR1 SGHRS and CDR2 YFSETQ. The CDR3 loop spans 17 amino acids. CDR3 residues: CASSLRLTGDFSGELFF. CDR3 DNA: TGCGCCAGCAGCTTAAGGTTGACAGGGGACTTCTCCGGGGAGCTGTTTTTT.

The J gene is TRBJ2-1, the V gene TRBV11-2, with D perhaps matching TRBD1 or TRBD2 (5 bases each). V lost 5 bases to trimming and J lost 7 bases, with 12 bases between them. Germline loops: CDR1 SGHAT, CDR2 FQNNGV. This CDR3 is 13 amino acids long. CDR3 coding DNA: TGTGCCAGCAGCCCCCCCTGGGGGAATGAGCAGTTCTTC. Translated: CASSPPWGNEQFF.

The V gene is TRBV5-1, the J gene TRBJ2-3; D is possibly TRBD1 or TRBD2 (5 bases each). Germline V CDR1 and CDR2: SGHRS, YFSETQ. Trimming removed 2 bases at V and 6 bases at J, with 10 bases between. The CDR3 loop spans 13 amino acids. The CDR3 loop is CASSLVRGDTQYF. CDR3 nucleotide sequence: TGCGCCAGCAGCTTAGTGAGGGGTGATACGCAGTATTTT. The full variable domain, completed using reference TRBV5-1 and TRBJ2-3, is KAGVTQTPRYLIKTRGQQVTLSCSPISGHRSVSWYQQTPGQGLQFLFEYFSETQRNKGNFPGRFSGRQFSNSRSEMNVSTLELGDSALYLCASSLVRGDTQYFGPGTRLTVL.

This chain uses TRBV10-3 with TRBJ1-5; TRBD1 matches at 9 bases. Germline V gene lookup returns CDR1 ENHRY and CDR2 SYGVKD. The J segment lost 0 bases and the V segment lost 10 bases, leaving 13 bases of the junction unmatched. The CDR3 loop spans 17 amino acids. The CDR3 DNA reads TGTGCCACCCAACGGGACAGGGACGAGGATAGCAATCAGCCCCAGCATTTT. This codes for CATQRDRDEDSNQPQHF.

There are a few counts of this clone. This chain connects TRBV5-1 to TRBJ2-5; D is ambiguous. CDR3 length equals 12 residues. Trimming took off 4 bases at V and 4 bases at J, with 8 bases between the two ends. Germline V gene lookup returns CDR1 SGHRS and CDR2 YFSETQ. The CDR3 nucleotides read TGCGCCAGCAGCGGAAGGGCAGAGACCCAGTACTTC. Protein: CASSGRAETQYF.

The chain employs TRBV2 and TRBJ2-7; 10 bases line up with TRBD1. Per the germline V gene, CDR1 is SNHLY and CDR2 is FYNNEI. This CDR3 spans 15 amino acids. V was pared by 6 bases and J by 5 bases, with 10 bases of the junction left unmatched. The CDR3 region has the DNA TGTGCCAGCAGGAGGCGACAGGGGGCGGAGGACGAGCAGTACTTC. It translates to CASRRRQGAEDEQYF.

J is TRBJ2-3 and V is TRBV28; TRBD2 is a possible D gene (6 bases). From germline, CDR1 is MDHEN and CDR2 SYDVKM. The V end was cut by 6 bases, the J end by 4 bases, with 14 bases between. This CDR3 has 14 amino acids. Written as DNA, the CDR3 is TGTGCCAGCAGAGAGCGGGCGAAGTCAGATACGCAGTATTTT. Its translation: CASRERAKSDTQYF.

The J gene is TRBJ1-1, the V gene TRBV5-1; D might be TRBD1 (6 bases). Per the germline V gene, CDR1 is SGHRS and CDR2 is YFSETQ. The CDR3 has 15 amino acids. V lost 4 bases and J 6 bases, leaving 19 bases between the germline ends. In DNA, the CDR3 is TGCGCCAGCAGCGGACCGGGACAACCACCCCCTGAAGCTTTCTTT. The encoded protein is CASSGPGQPPPEAFF. The full variable domain, rest sourced from reference TRBV5-1 and TRBJ1-1, is KAGVTQTPRYLIKTRGQQVTLSCSPISGHRSVSWYQQTPGQGLQFLFEYFSETQRNKGNFPGRFSGRQFSNSRSEMNVSTLELGDSALYLCASSGPGQPPPEAFFGQGTRLTVV.

The J gene is TRBJ2-7, the V gene TRBV29-1; 8 nucleotides align to TRBD1. The V and J ends lost 7 bases and 3 bases, in that order; junction bases with no gene match: 2. Germline-derived CDR1 and CDR2 are SQVTM and ANQGSEA. The CDR3 length is 11 residues. CDR3 coding DNA: TGCAGCGGTGGGACAGGCTACGAGCAGTACTTC. Translation gives CSGGTGYEQYF.

There are a few counts of this clone. This rearrangement joins TRBV7-9 to TRBJ2-7; 7 bases are shared with TRBD1. Per the germline V gene, CDR1 is SEHNR and CDR2 is FQNEAQ (reference sequence). The J segment lost 4 bases and the V segment lost 6 bases, leaving 12 bases of the junction unmatched. The CDR3 has 15 amino acids. The CDR3 loop is CASSLTGALPYEQYF. The CDR3 region has the DNA TGTGCCAGCAGTCTAACAGGGGCTCTACCTTACGAGCAGTACTTC.

This chain links TRBV7-9 with TRBJ2-3; D unclear. V dropped 5 bases and J dropped 6 bases, with 18 bases sitting between them. This CDR3 region has 15 residues. In germline, CDR1 is SEHNR, CDR2 FQNEAQ (reference sequence). CDR3 coding DNA: TGTGCCAGCAGCACCTCCCGGAGCCGTGAGGATACGCAGTATTTT. Protein product: CASSTSRSREDTQYF. The entire variable domain, with the rest obtained from reference TRBV7-9 and TRBJ2-3, is as follows: DTGVSQNPRHKITKRGQNVTFRCDPISEHNRLYWYRQTLGQGPEFLTYFQNEAQLEKSRLLSDRFSAERPKGSFSTLEIQRTEQGDSAMYLCASSTSRSREDTQYFGPGTRLTVL.